The table lists the clone carrying this T cell receptor (beta chain) with a few counts. Its matching antigen is unknown. One end of the junction fails to match germline, which may point to a read error. This record comes from a study of regulatory T cells in long-lasting Graves disease. Study-level background: Prior antithyroid drug treatment in newly diagnosed Graves' patients lasted under 3 months.

Germline values: CDR1 DFQATT, CDR2 SNEGSKA (reference sequence). The CDR3 covers 12 residues. TCR beta libraries were built with iRepertoire HTBI primers and Arm-PCR of CDR3 regions. TCRdb re-called the multiplex PCR reads through MiXCR, storing one row per CDR3 protein. Of about 400,000 distinct CDR3 sequences listed, roughly 16% are singletons. Study results and limitations: Among samples with persistent disease, TRBV28, TRBJ1-2 and TRBJ2-5 were favored. Newly diagnosed Graves' patients had higher TCR diversity than persistent ones.

As for time point: newly diagnosed GD, antithyroid drugs for less than 3 months. There was RNA extracted from PBMCs, and the TCR library was made from it. The patients were drawn from one endocrinology department in Xi'an, China. This sequence was found in a female donor with Graves disease. The specimen was peripheral blood mononuclear cells (PBMCs), collected at new diagnosis, from a patient treated with antithyroid drugs. The V call is TRBV20-1, the J call TRBJ2-4, with D possibly TRBD2 on 5 matching bases. CDR3 residues: CSARGNQNIQYF. CDR3 nucleotides: TGCAGTGCGAGAGGGAACCAAAACATTCAGTACTTC.